One and the same sample provided the 20 T cell receptor beta chains below, sequenced in a study of technical replicates of blood from a handful of donors. TCRdb keeps only in-frame clones here, not all; method: immunoSEQ multiplex PCR. Altogether 55,000 to 75,000 clones are present, roughly 94% being singletons, with the ten largest covering 2.5% to 3.5%. The source material was PBMCs. These receptors were taken from a human donor in good health. Some clones in this sample may be carry-over from other donors' samples.

The genes are TRBV19 and TRBJ1-5, with a weak D call TRBD1 (5 bases). The CDR3 is 12 residues long. The V gene's germline CDR1 is LNHDA and CDR2 SQIVND (reference sequence). Trimming took 9 bases from V and 5 from J, leaving 11 bases between them. CDR3 DNA sequence: TGTGCCAGCAGGGCTACCGATCAGCCCCAGCATTTT. Translated: CASRATDQPQHF.

The chain carries TRBV30 and TRBJ2-5, with a tentative D call TRBD2 (6 bases). V shed 0 bases and J shed 5 bases, with 19 bases lying between them. Germline-derived CDR1 and CDR2 are GTSNPN and SVGIG (reference sequence). This CDR3 region has 16 residues. In nucleotides, the CDR3 is TGTGCCTGGAGTGTAGAGGCGCGGGACCGCGGTGAGACCCAGTACTTC. As protein: CAWSVEARDRGETQYF.

The chain recombines TRBV5-1 with TRBJ2-5; D unresolved. Germline V gene sequence: CDR1 SGHRS, CDR2 YFSETQ. This CDR3 comprises 14 residues. V shed 4 bases and J shed 2 bases, with 12 bases lying between them. As DNA, the CDR3 is TGCGCCAGCAGCCCGACTGCCCCACAAGAGACCCAGTACTTC. It specifies CASSPTAPQETQYF. Using reference TRBV5-1 and TRBJ2-5 for the parts outside the CDR3, the full variable domain is KAGVTQTPRYLIKTRGQQVTLSCSPISGHRSVSWYQQTPGQGLQFLFEYFSETQRNKGNFPGRFSGRQFSNSRSEMNVSTLELGDSALYLCASSPTAPQETQYFGPGTRLLVL.

This clone is classed as large (0.1 to 1%). The chain combines TRBV5-6 with TRBJ1-2; tentatively, D is TRBD1 (6 bases). Germline assignment: CDR1 SGHDT and CDR2 YYEEEE. This CDR3 comprises 17 residues. The germline V and J ends were trimmed by 1 base and 7 bases, with 23 bases remaining between them. CDR3 bases: TGTGCCAGCAGCTTGTCGGGTCGGGGCAGGGGAGTATCTGGCTACACCTTC. Translation: CASSLSGRGRGVSGYTF.

This chain uses TRBV27 with TRBJ1-1; D remains unclear. The V end was cut by 5 bases, the J end by 1 base, with 11 bases between. Germline loops: CDR1 MNHEY, CDR2 SMNVEV (reference sequence). The length of the CDR3 is 14 residues. CDR3 nucleotides: TGTGCCAGCAGTCGAGAGGCCCCGAACACTGAAGCTTTCTTT. This translates into CASSREAPNTEAFF.

This rearrangement joins TRBV6-6 to TRBJ2-1, with 12 bases identical to TRBD2. The junction had 4 bases not matched to a gene; V was cut back by 5 bases and J by 5 bases. CDR1 is MNHNY and CDR2 is SVGAGI in the germline V gene (reference sequence). CDR3 length: 15 amino acids. The CDR3 nucleotides read TGTGCCAGCAGTCAGGGACTAGCGGGCCACAATGAGCAGTTCTTC. As protein: CASSQGLAGHNEQFF.

This clone was counted a few times. The rearrangement joins TRBV19 to TRBJ2-5; no definite D call. This CDR3 has 16 amino acids. CDR1 and CDR2 from the germline V gene are LNHDA and SQIVND (reference sequence). Trimming pared 4 bases from V and 4 bases from J, leaving 19 bases between. CDR3: CASSTPRSGLGETQYF. CDR3 DNA sequence: TGTGCCAGTAGTACGCCCCGATCGGGTCTAGGAGAGACCCAGTACTTC. The variable domain in full, with the rest retrieved from reference TRBV19 and TRBJ2-5, is DGGITQSPKYLFRKEGQNVTLSCEQNLNHDAMYWYRQDPGQGLRLIYYSQIVNDFQKGDIAEGYSVSREKKESFPLTVTSAQKNPTAFYLCASSTPRSGLGETQYFGPGTRLLVL.

V and J are TRBV7-2 and TRBJ1-1; unclear D gene. The CDR3 is made up of 13 amino acids. Trimming stripped 1 base from V and 2 bases from J, with 5 bases between. Germline V CDR1 and CDR2: SGHTA, FQGNSA. This CDR3 reads CASSLDRNTEAFF. The CDR3 region has the DNA TGTGCCAGCAGCTTAGACAGAAACACTGAAGCTTTCTTT.

The chain carries TRBV11-2 and TRBJ1-1; tentatively, D is TRBD1 (5 bases). In germline, CDR1 is SGHAT, CDR2 FQNNGV. The CDR3 totals 16 residues. The germline V and J ends were trimmed by 3 bases and 4 bases, with 18 bases remaining between them. This CDR3 is CASSFPRGQGGTEAFF. CDR3 nucleotide sequence: TGTGCCAGCAGCTTCCCCCGTGGGCAGGGCGGCACTGAAGCTTTCTTT.

The J gene is TRBJ2-5, the V gene TRBV7-2; TRBD1 aligns across 9 bases. This CDR3 is built from 17 residues. Per the germline V gene, CDR1 is SGHTA and CDR2 is FQGNSA. J was trimmed by 4 bases and V by 7 bases; bases with no gene match: 16. CDR3 loop: CASKASWAGQGGETQYF. DNA of the CDR3: TGTGCCAGCAAGGCCTCATGGGCGGGACAGGGCGGAGAGACCCAGTACTTC.

The gene calls are TRBV15 and TRBJ2-7, with 7 bases lining up with TRBD1. This CDR3 is 14 amino acids long. Looked up from germline, CDR1 is LNHNV and CDR2 is YYDKDF (reference sequence). V shed 8 bases, J shed 0 bases, and the junction held 7 bases outside the gene matches. CDR3 amino acids: CATARNRGSYEQYF. The CDR3 nucleotides are TGTGCCACCGCAAGGAACAGGGGCTCCTACGAGCAGTACTTC.

The rearrangement joins TRBV7-9 to TRBJ2-5; D is perhaps TRBD2 (5 bases). With 0 bases removed from V and 9 bases from J, the gap between germline ends came to 14 bases. The germline V gene has CDR1 SEHNR and CDR2 FQNEAQ (reference sequence). CDR3 length: 14 residues. CDR3 sequence reads: CASSLASLSGAQYF. The CDR3 bases are TGTGCCAGCAGCTTAGCTTCACTATCCGGGGCCCAGTACTTC.

This chain links TRBV10-3 with TRBJ1-3, with D perhaps TRBD1 (6 bases). The CDR3 length is 15 residues. Germline CDR1 ENHRY, CDR2 SYGVKD. The germline V and J ends were trimmed by 3 bases and 0 bases, with 9 bases remaining between them. The CDR3 DNA sequence: TGTGCCATCAGTGACACAGGGTCCTCTGGAAACACCATATATTTT. Its translation: CAISDTGSSGNTIYF.

The chain employs TRBV4-2 and TRBJ1-1; no definite D call. CDR1 is LGHNA and CDR2 is YNFKEQ in the germline V gene. The germline V and J ends were trimmed by 6 bases and 7 bases, with 12 bases remaining between them. The CDR3 contains 12 residues. The CDR3 DNA sequence: TGTGCCAGCAGACTCCCTGGAGGTGAAGCTTTCTTT. This sequence encodes CASRLPGGEAFF.

This clone was picked up one time. The chain is built from TRBV4-1 and TRBJ1-5, with TRBD1 as a possible D gene (5 bases). This CDR3 spans 19 amino acids. Germline values: CDR1 MGHRA, CDR2 YSYEKL. V was trimmed by 3 bases and J by 2 bases, leaving 23 bases between them. This CDR3 reads CASSHIFFRGGNGNQPQHF. The CDR3 nucleotides are TGCGCCAGCAGCCACATCTTCTTTCGGGGCGGGAATGGCAATCAGCCCCAGCATTTT.

The table lists this clone with a few counts. The DNA for the CDR3 is TGTGCCATCAACTCGGGACTAGGGGAGCAGTACTTC. Translation: CAINSGLGEQYF. This chain links TRBV10-3 with TRBJ2-7, with 8 bases lining up with TRBD2. Germline V CDR1 and CDR2: ENHRY, SYGVKD. The CDR3 totals 12 residues. Trimming took 7 bases from V and 7 from J; bases not matched to a gene: 6.

This chain joins TRBV19 and TRBJ2-2, with TRBD2 matching 8 bases. The V gene's germline CDR1 is LNHDA and CDR2 SQIVND (reference sequence). With V trimmed by 9 bases and J by 0 bases, 9 bases remained unmatched. The CDR3 extends over 16 amino acids. CDR3 in amino acids: CASRGGVSTNTGELFF. The CDR3 nucleotides are TGTGCCAGCCGGGGGGGAGTTTCGACGAACACCGGGGAGCTGTTTTTT.

The rearrangement links TRBV7-9 to TRBJ1-4; 9 bases match TRBD1. V was clipped by 4 bases and J by 3 bases; unmatched bases: 3. Germline assignment: CDR1 SEHNR and CDR2 FQNEAQ (reference sequence). CDR3 size: 15 residues. The CDR3 is CASSSQGASNEKLFF. The CDR3 nucleotides are TGTGCCAGCAGCTCACAGGGGGCGTCTAATGAAAAACTGTTTTTT.

This clone has a single count. V is TRBV10-3 and J is TRBJ2-2, with 9 bases that match TRBD1. The CDR3 is made up of 16 amino acids. Germline CDR1 is ENHRY and CDR2 is SYGVKD. The junction had 8 bases not matched to a gene; V was cut back by 7 bases and J by 2 bases. CDR3 nucleotide sequence: TGTGCCATCAACAGGGGGCAAGGGAGAAACACCGGGGAGCTGTTTTTT. Translating gives CAINRGQGRNTGELFF.

J is TRBJ1-4 and V is TRBV6-6; a possible D gene is TRBD1 (6 bases). V was clipped by 6 bases and J by 6 bases, with 17 bases between them. The CDR3 loop spans 15 amino acids. Germline V gene sequence: CDR1 MNHNY, CDR2 SVGAGI (reference sequence). CDR3 sequence (DNA): TGTGCCAGCAGCCAAACTACAGGGATCTATGAAAAACTGTTTTTT. Its translation: CASSQTTGIYEKLFF.